This T cell receptor (beta chain) was captured in a study of shared clonotypes between healthy human individuals. TCRdb's copy holds only in-frame clones and misses some; the assay was immunoSEQ multiplex PCR. The sample carries 1,400,000 or so clones, approximately 98.5% recorded once. Germline values: CDR1 LGHNA, CDR2 YSLEER. The CDR3 sequence is 18 residues long. V lost 3 bases and J 2 bases, leaving 20 bases between the germline ends. The sequence was obtained from a man aged 30 to 39 in good health. The V gene is TRBV4-3, the J gene TRBJ2-1; D is possibly TRBD2 (7 bases). The sequencing sample was made of naive CD4+ T cells sorted from blood. Subset meaning: CD45RA+ positively selected. CDR3 residues: CASSQGLVGGGTYNEQFF. Written as DNA, the CDR3 is TGCGCCAGCAGCCAGGGGCTAGTGGGAGGGGGTACCTACAATGAGCAGTTCTTC.